Listed below are T cell receptor beta chains from one sample, sequenced in a study of response to subunit inactivated influenza vaccine. Via MiXCR, TCRdb re-called the RT-PCR reads, giving one row per CDR3 protein. There are hundreds of thousands of distinct CDR3 sequences in the sample; approximately 12% occur only once, and roughly 10% lies in the top ten. Specimen: PBMCs from blood, collected on the day of vaccination. Receptor source: a middle-aged man who received an inactivated influenza vaccine. The CDR3 runs from the conserved cysteine through the conserved F or W. D genes are given only for firm matches. Clone size, where shown, is once, few, many, or a class for clones that have expanded.

d_call	v_call	j_call	clone_size	cdr3_nt	cdr3_aa
TRBD2	TRBV5-6	TRBJ2-5	NA	TGTGCCAGCAGCTTGGTGGCTAGCGGGCTTCAAGAGACCCAGTACTTC	CASSLVASGLQETQYF
TRBD1	TRBV7-9	TRBJ2-7	few	TGTGCCAGCAGCTTTTGGACAGGGGGCTCCTACGAGCAGTACTTC	CASSFWTGGSYEQYF
TRBD2	TRBV7-2	TRBJ2-7	many	TGTGCCAGCAGATTACTAGCGGGAGGGCCGATTGAGCAGTACTTC	CASRLLAGGPIEQYF
NA	TRBV5-1	TRBJ2-1	NA	TGCGCCAGCAGCTTGGAGAGGCAGGGTGGTGAGCAGTTCTTC	CASSLERQGGEQFF
TRBD1	TRBV28	TRBJ1-1	few	TGTGCCAGCAGTTTGGAAACCGGGACAGGGAGGATGAACACTGAAGCTTTCTTT	CASSLETGTGRMNTEAFF
NA	TRBV5-1	TRBJ2-4	few	TGCGCCAGCAGCTTGGGTCTGGGGCTCGAAAACATTCAGTACTTC	CASSLGLGLENIQYF
NA	TRBV6-2/TRBV6-3	TRBJ2-3	NA	TGTGCCAGCAGTTACCGGGCCGGGACACAGACAGATACGCAGTATTTT	CASSYRAGTQTDTQYF
TRBD2	TRBV20-1	TRBJ2-3	few	TGCAGTGCTAGTCTCCCCCCGGGGACTAGGGATACAGATACGCAGTATTTT	CSASLPPGTRDTDTQYF
TRBD1	TRBV5-1	TRBJ1-2	few	TGCGCCAGCAGGGGACAGATCTATGGCTACACCTTC	CASRGQIYGYTF
NA	TRBV7-9	TRBJ2-3	NA	TGTGCCAGCAGCCAAGGCGAAGCGGCCACAGATACGCAGTATTTT	CASSQGEAATDTQYF
TRBD1	TRBV19	TRBJ1-2	few	TGTGCCAGTAGTATAGCCGGGACAGGGGGCTATGGCTACACCTTC	CASSIAGTGGYGYTF
TRBD2	TRBV6-2/TRBV6-3	TRBJ2-7	NA	TGTGCCAGCAGGCAAACTAGCGGTTTCTCCTACGAGCAGTACTTC	CASRQTSGFSYEQYF
NA	TRBV14	TRBJ2-5	few	TGTGCCAGCAGCCAACCCTTGGGGGGAGCAAAAGAGACCCAGTACTTC	CASSQPLGGAKETQYF
NA	TRBV18	TRBJ1-1	many	TGTGCCAGCTCACGAATCGGGACGGACACTGAAGCTTTCTTT	CASSRIGTDTEAFF
NA	TRBV29-1	TRBJ2-1	NA	TGCAGCGGAGGGTCGCCGGGGAATGAGCAGTTCTTC	CSGGSPGNEQFF
NA	TRBV5-6	TRBJ2-1	NA	TGTGCCAGCAGCTTCCAGGGGGGCCAATTCTTC	CASSFQGGQFF
NA	TRBV21-1	TRBJ2-1	NA	TGTGCCAGCAGCAAAGTACAGGGTGGGAATGAGCAGTTCTTC	CASSKVQGGNEQFF
NA	TRBV10-3	TRBJ2-7	once	TGTGCCATCAGTGAAGACGGAGGGAGCTCCTACGAGCAGTACTTC	CAISEDGGSSYEQYF